A selection of T cell receptor beta chains follows, all from one sample in a study of OX40 agonist ivuxolimab in advanced cancers. The repertoire was sequenced with immunoSEQ multiplex PCR; TCRdb's copy has only in-frame clones and lacks some. Here the sample spans around 95,000 clones, 85% to 95% being singletons. The sequencing here drew on CD4+ or CD8+ T cells sorted from blood, taken in a trial of the OX40 agonist ivuxolimab. The receptors originated from an adult with an advanced solid tumor such as melanoma, head and neck, liver or kidney cancer. Both conserved end residues are part of each CDR3. A D gene is named only where the DNA matches it firmly.

D gene	V gene	J gene	CDR3 protein	CDR3 DNA
-	TRBV6-5	TRBJ1-3	CASSQWASGTIYF	TGTGCCAGCAGTCAATGGGCCTCCGGCACCATATATTTT
TRBD1	TRBV6-1	TRBJ1-1	CASRRDSPKGTEAFF	TGTGCCAGCAGGAGGGACAGCCCAAAGGGGACTGAAGCTTTCTTT
-	TRBV19	TRBJ2-3	CASSSIGIGAVDTQYF	TGTGCCAGTAGTAGCATAGGAATAGGGGCGGTCGATACGCAGTATTTT
TRBD1	TRBV28	TRBJ1-6	CASSFLGQGQTPLHF	TGTGCCAGCAGTTTTTTAGGACAGGGGCAAACACCCCTCCACTTT
-	TRBV5-1	TRBJ2-3	CASSFRTPSTDTQYF	TGCGCCAGCAGCTTTAGGACACCTAGCACAGATACGCAGTATTTT
TRBD1	TRBV30	TRBJ1-5	CAWSPITGDQPQHF	TGTGCCTGGAGTCCAATCACAGGGGACCAGCCCCAGCATTTT
-	TRBV11-3	TRBJ1-2	CASSFYYGYTF	TGTGCCAGCAGCTTCTACTATGGCTACACCTTC
-	TRBV14	TRBJ2-1	CASSPLDYNEQFF	TGTGCCAGCAGCCCACTAGACTACAATGAGCAGTTCTTC
-	TRBV2	TRBJ1-6	CASVLEGSPNSPLHF	TGTGCCAGCGTACTAGAGGGCTCACCCAATTCACCCCTCCACTTT
TRBD1	TRBV28	TRBJ1-5	CASSFYRGSQPQHF	TGTGCCAGCAGTTTCTACAGGGGAAGTCAGCCCCAGCATTTT